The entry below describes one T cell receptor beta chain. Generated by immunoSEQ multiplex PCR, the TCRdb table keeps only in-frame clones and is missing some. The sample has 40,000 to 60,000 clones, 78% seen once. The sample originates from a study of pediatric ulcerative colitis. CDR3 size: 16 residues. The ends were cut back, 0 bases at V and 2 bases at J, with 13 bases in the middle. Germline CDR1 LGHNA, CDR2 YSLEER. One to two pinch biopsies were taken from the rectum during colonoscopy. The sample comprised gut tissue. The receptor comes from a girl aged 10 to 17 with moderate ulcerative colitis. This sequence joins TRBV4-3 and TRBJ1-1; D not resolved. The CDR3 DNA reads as TGCGCCAGCAGCCAAGATATATGGACTCTTAACACTGAAGCTTTCTTT. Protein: CASSQDIWTLNTEAFF.